Included here is one TCR beta chain sequence, with context. This CDR3 has 13 residues. The data derive from a study of T cells expressing NK-cell markers. After re-calling the 5' RACE reads, TCRdb lists one entry per CDR3 protein, DNA absent. The table lists 250,000 or so distinct CDR3 sequences. The TCR sequence derives from a woman aged 18 to 75 in good health. V gene TRBV12-3 or TRBV12-4 combines with J gene TRBJ2-1; the TCRdb D gene call, TRBD2, has no DNA to confirm it. Source material: blood T cells: a sorted CD56 or NKG2C T cell subset, CD4+ or CD8+ T cells, or bulk PBMC T cells (not recorded which). The CDR3 loop is CASTIREYNEQFF.